The source of this TCR beta chain is a study of beta chain features in type 1 diabetes. Regarding the study as a whole: Diminished insertions and augmented deletions at VDJ junctions characterized type 1 diabetes patients.

Reverse transcribing all isolated RNA meant expressed TCRB transcripts were sequenced. Libraries were prepared by immunoSEQ multiplex PCR; TCRdb keeps only in-frame clonotypes and omits some of them. The sample lists 310,000 or so clones; less than 10% were seen once. Turning to this clone: The antigen remains undetermined.

The CDR3 totals 15 residues. Germline CDR1 reads MNHEY; CDR2 reads SVGAGI. V lost 2 bases to trimming and J lost 1 base, with 10 bases between them. The V call is TRBV6-5, the J call TRBJ2-3; no reliable D call. The specimen sequenced was central memory CD4+ T cells from blood. The TCR was taken from a woman aged 18-29 years in good health. As DNA, the CDR3 is TGTGCCAGCAGTTACCTGGAACGCCGCACAGATACGCAGTATTTT. Residues: CASSYLERRTDTQYF.